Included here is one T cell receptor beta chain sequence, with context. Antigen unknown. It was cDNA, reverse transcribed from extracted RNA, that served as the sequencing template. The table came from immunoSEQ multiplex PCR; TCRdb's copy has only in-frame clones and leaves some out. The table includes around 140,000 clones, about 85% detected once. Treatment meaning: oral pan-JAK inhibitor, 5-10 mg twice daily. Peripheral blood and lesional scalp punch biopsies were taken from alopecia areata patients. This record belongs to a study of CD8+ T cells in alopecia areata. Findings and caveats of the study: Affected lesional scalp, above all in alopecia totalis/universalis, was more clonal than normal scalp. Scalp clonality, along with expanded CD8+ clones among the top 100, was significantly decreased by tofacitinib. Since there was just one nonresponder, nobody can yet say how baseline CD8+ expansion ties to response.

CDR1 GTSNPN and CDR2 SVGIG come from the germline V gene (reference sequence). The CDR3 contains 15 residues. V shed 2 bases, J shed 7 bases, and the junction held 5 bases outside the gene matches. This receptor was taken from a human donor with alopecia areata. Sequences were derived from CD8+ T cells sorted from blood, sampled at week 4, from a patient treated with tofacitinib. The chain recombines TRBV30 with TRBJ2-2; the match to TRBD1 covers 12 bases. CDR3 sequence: CAWSIGTGGFGELFF. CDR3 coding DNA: TGTGCCTGGAGTATCGGGACAGGGGGCTTCGGGGAGCTGTTTTTT.